What follows are 23 T cell receptor beta chains derived from one specimen sequenced in a study of control samples from healthy donors and cancer patients. Profiled with immunoSEQ multiplex PCR; TCRdb holds only in-frame clones, not every one. The table has 150,000 to 200,000 clones, around 94% seen once. The sample taken for sequencing was PBMCs. The receptors come from a man in his 60s with colorectal cancer.

The CDR3 loop is CASSVGSNTEAFF. As DNA, the CDR3 is TGTGCCAGTAGTGTCGGGTCTAACACTGAAGCTTTCTTT. This chain links TRBV19 with TRBJ1-1; no definite D call. This CDR3 region has 13 residues. CDR1 LNHDA and CDR2 SQIVND come from the germline V gene (reference sequence). Between the trimmed V and J ends, which lost 5 bases and 2 bases, there was a span of 9 bases.

The chain carries TRBV29-1 and TRBJ1-1; a possible D gene is TRBD1 (6 bases). The V gene's germline CDR1 is SQVTM and CDR2 ANQGSEA. Trimming took off 6 bases at V and 5 bases at J, with 16 bases between the two ends. The CDR3 extends over 13 amino acids. The CDR3 nucleotides are TGCAGCGTAACCTACAGGGTTAATACTGAAGCTTTCTTT. Its protein product is CSVTYRVNTEAFF. Looking up the rest from reference TRBV29-1 and TRBJ1-1 gives the full variable domain: SAVISQKPSRDICQRGTSLTIQCQVDSQVTMMFWYRQQPGQSLTLIATANQGSEATYESGFVIDKFPISRPNLTFSTLTVSNMSPEDSSIYLCSVTYRVNTEAFFGQGTRLTVV.

The rearrangement links TRBV24-1 to TRBJ1-3; D possibly corresponds to TRBD1 (5 bases). Looked up from germline, CDR1 is KGHDR and CDR2 is SFDVKD. Trimming took 3 bases from V and 0 from J, leaving 8 bases between them. CDR3 length equals 15 residues. CDR3 amino acids: CATSDGADSGNTIYF. CDR3 sequence (DNA): TGTGCCACCAGTGATGGGGCAGACTCTGGAAACACCATATATTTT.

This chain joins TRBV3-1 (or the pseudogene TRBV3-2) and TRBJ2-5; D gene ambiguous. The CDR3 covers 13 residues. Germline-derived CDR1 and CDR2 are LGHDT and YNNKEL (reference sequence). V dropped 4 bases and J dropped 1 base, with 7 bases sitting between them. CDR3 amino acids: CASSPTAQETQYF. The DNA of the CDR3 is TGTGCCAGCAGCCCCACAGCCCAAGAGACCCAGTACTTC.

This chain uses TRBV7-9 with TRBJ1-1, with 9 bases aligning to TRBD1. Germline V CDR1 and CDR2: SEHNR, FQNEAQ (reference sequence). CDR3 length: 15 amino acids. V gave up 1 base and J gave up 5 bases; unmatched junction bases: 5. CDR3 DNA sequence: TGTGCCAGCAGCTTAGGGGGGACAGGGCGGACTGAAGCTTTCTTT. Translating gives CASSLGGTGRTEAFF. Looking up the rest from reference TRBV7-9 and TRBJ1-1 gives the full variable domain: DTGVSQNPRHKITKRGQNVTFRCDPISEHNRLYWYRQTLGQGPEFLTYFQNEAQLEKSRLLSDRFSAERPKGSFSTLEIQRTEQGDSAMYLCASSLGGTGRTEAFFGQGTRLTVV.

The chain couples TRBV28 to TRBJ2-7, with D perhaps being TRBD1 or TRBD2 (6 bases each). There are 14 residues in the CDR3. Germline CDR1 reads MDHEN; CDR2 reads SYDVKM. Trimming stripped 8 bases from V and 5 bases from J, with 19 bases between. CDR3 sequence reads: CASSLDPGAHEQYF. DNA for the CDR3: TGTGCCAGCTCCCTGGACCCGGGGGCCCACGAGCAGTACTTC. Full variable domain (rest looked up from reference TRBV28 and TRBJ2-7): DVKVTQSSRYLVKRTGEKVFLECVQDMDHENMFWYRQDPGLGLRLIYFSYDVKMKEKGDIPEGYSVSREKKERFSLILESASTNQTSMYLCASSLDPGAHEQYFGPGTRLTVT.

The V and J genes are TRBV6-5 and TRBJ1-6; D is perhaps TRBD1 (5 bases). The germline V gene encodes CDR1 MNHEY and CDR2 SVGAGI. This CDR3 is built from 14 residues. Trimming took 4 bases from V and 15 from J, leaving 19 bases between them. This CDR3 reads CASSLGDPNRVLHF. The CDR3 DNA sequence: TGTGCCAGCAGTTTGGGGGACCCGAATCGTGTCCTCCACTTT.

Of note for this clone: This same CDR3 is encoded by further DNA sequences in the sample. The genes are TRBV20-1 and TRBJ2-7, with 8 nucleotides matching TRBD1. Losses at the gene ends were 3 bases for V and 3 bases for J; bases not matched to a gene: 4. The length of the CDR3 is 13 residues. Germline V gives CDR1 DFQATT, CDR2 SNEGSKA (reference sequence). The CDR3 DNA reads TGCAGTGCTAGTCGCGACAGGGGCTACGAGCAGTACTTC. It translates to CSASRDRGYEQYF.

The rearrangement uses TRBV28 and TRBJ1-1, with D perhaps TRBD1 (6 bases). The CDR3 has 15 residues. Trimming shortened V by 4 bases and J by 0 bases, and 12 bases separated the two germline ends. CDR1 is MDHEN, CDR2 SYDVKM, per germline. In DNA form, the CDR3 reads TGTGCCAGCAGTTCACAGGGAGGACTGAACACTGAAGCTTTCTTT. It codes for CASSSQGGLNTEAFF.

J is TRBJ1-5 and V is TRBV7-2; D gene ambiguous. V lost 1 base to trimming and J lost 3 bases, with 4 bases between them. Germline CDR1 and CDR2: SGHTA and FQGNSA. The CDR3 runs to 13 residues. CDR3 nucleotides: TGTGCCAGCAGCTTAGACTTCAATCAGCCCCAGCATTTT. Its protein product is CASSLDFNQPQHF.

The chain recombines TRBV5-6 with TRBJ1-1; no clear D gene. Germline loops: CDR1 SGHDT, CDR2 YYEEEE. V lost 0 bases and J 0 bases, leaving 18 bases between the germline ends. This CDR3 is built from 18 residues. The CDR3 loop reads CASSLDGSYEGMNTEAFF. Here the CDR3 DNA reads TGTGCCAGCAGCTTGGATGGGTCCTACGAGGGTATGAACACTGAAGCTTTCTTT. Drawing the rest from reference TRBV5-6 and TRBJ1-1, the complete variable domain is DAGVTQSPTHLIKTRGQQVTLRCSPKSGHDTVSWYQQALGQGPQFIFQYYEEEERQRGNFPDRFSGHQFPNYSSELNVNALLLGDSALYLCASSLDGSYEGMNTEAFFGQGTRLTVV.

The V call is TRBV19, the J call TRBJ1-5; weak D call: TRBD1 (5 bases). V was shortened by 5 bases and J by 3 bases, with 8 bases between the two germline ends. The CDR3 is made up of 13 amino acids. The germline CDR1 and CDR2 sequences are LNHDA and SQIVND (reference sequence). CDR3 in amino acids: CASSGGSNQPQHF. CDR3 coding DNA: TGTGCCAGTAGTGGGGGGTCCAATCAGCCCCAGCATTTT. Full variable domain (rest looked up from reference TRBV19 and TRBJ1-5): DGGITQSPKYLFRKEGQNVTLSCEQNLNHDAMYWYRQDPGQGLRLIYYSQIVNDFQKGDIAEGYSVSREKKESFPLTVTSAQKNPTAFYLCASSGGSNQPQHFGDGTRLSIL.

The V and J genes are TRBV6-1 and TRBJ2-7; D call uncertain. Germline values: CDR1 MNHNS, CDR2 SASEGT. CDR3 length: 14 amino acids. V lost 3 bases to trimming and J lost 1 base, with 10 bases between them. As DNA, the CDR3 is TGTGCCAGCAGTGAGGGTCGGGTATCCTACGAGCAGTACTTC. Its protein is CASSEGRVSYEQYF.

V and J are TRBV19 and TRBJ1-1; no firm D call. Germline V gene sequence: CDR1 LNHDA, CDR2 SQIVND (reference sequence). The CDR3 contains 15 residues. V was cut by 4 bases and J by 4 bases, with 16 bases left in between. Here the CDR3 reads CASSTYGRAGTEAFF. The CDR3 coding sequence is TGTGCCAGTAGTACCTACGGACGGGCGGGCACTGAAGCTTTCTTT.

The V call is TRBV12-3 or TRBV12-4, the J call TRBJ1-1; D is uncertain. The CDR3 contains 11 residues. Trimming left V 2 bases short and J 7 bases short, with 5 bases between. The CDR3 is CASSLMNEAFF. As DNA, the CDR3 is TGTGCCAGCAGTTTAATGAATGAAGCTTTCTTT.

The chain links TRBV5-1 to TRBJ2-4; D gene unclear. The germline gives CDR1 SGHRS, CDR2 YFSETQ. This CDR3 has 14 residues. Trimming cost V 3 bases and J 7 bases, with 14 bases left between them. The CDR3 here is CASSYPPADNIQYF. DNA for the CDR3: TGCGCCAGCAGCTACCCCCCCGCGGACAACATTCAGTACTTC.

J is TRBJ2-7 and V is TRBV3-1 (or the pseudogene TRBV3-2); no reliable D call. This CDR3 is built from 14 residues. V shed 1 base and J shed 0 bases, with 7 bases lying between them. The germline V gene encodes CDR1 LGHDT and CDR2 YNNKEL (reference sequence). This CDR3 reads CASSQVPDSYEQYF. For the CDR3, the DNA is TGTGCCAGCAGCCAAGTACCAGACTCCTACGAGCAGTACTTC.

V gene TRBV12-3 or TRBV12-4 combines with J gene TRBJ1-2; D is unresolved. The CDR3 spans 12 residues. V lost 10 bases to trimming and J lost 3 bases, with 12 bases between them. The CDR3 is CATPGPYYGYTF. The CDR3 DNA reads as TGTGCCACCCCAGGCCCATACTATGGCTACACCTTC.

This chain uses TRBV6-2 or TRBV6-3 with TRBJ1-1; weak D call: TRBD1 (5 bases). CDR1 and CDR2 (germline): MNHEY, SVGEGT. The V end lost 4 bases, the J end lost 4 bases, and 13 bases lay between the germline ends. The CDR3 contains 14 residues. The CDR3 reads CASSWGRAATEAFF. DNA of the CDR3: TGTGCCAGCAGTTGGGGACGGGCGGCCACTGAAGCTTTCTTT.

This chain joins TRBV2 and TRBJ2-7; D is perhaps TRBD1 (6 bases). V was shortened by 3 bases and J by 1 base, with 13 bases between the two germline ends. The CDR3 consists of 15 residues. In germline, CDR1 is SNHLY, CDR2 FYNNEI. CDR3 coding DNA: TGTGCCAGCAGTGATACCGGGACATCGTCCTACGAGCAGTACTTC. Its protein product is CASSDTGTSSYEQYF.

In the case of this clone: At one end, the junction sequence differs from germline, possibly due to a read error. V gene TRBV5-6 combines with J gene TRBJ1-2; D unresolved. CDR3 length: 12 amino acids. From germline, CDR1 is SGHDT and CDR2 YYEEEE. The CDR3 nucleotides are TGTGCCAGCAGCTCCAGGTCCTATCGCTACACCTTC. Translated, it gives CASSSRSYRYTF.

V usage is TRBV5-6 and J usage is TRBJ2-7, with TRBD1 matching over 10 bases. CDR1 is SGHDT and CDR2 is YYEEEE in the germline V gene. The V gene end was trimmed by 4 bases and the J gene end by 3 bases; junction bases not matched to a gene: 7. This CDR3 is 15 amino acids long. CDR3 region: CASSLGTGEGYEQYF. CDR3 DNA: TGTGCCAGCAGCCTAGGGACAGGGGAAGGCTACGAGCAGTACTTC.

V gene TRBV19 combines with J gene TRBJ1-1; the match to TRBD1 covers 8 bases. From germline, CDR1 is LNHDA and CDR2 SQIVND (reference sequence). Trimming cost V 3 bases and J 6 bases; bases outside gene matches: 9. This CDR3 has 15 residues. CDR3 nucleotides: TGTGCCAGTAGTATCGGCAGGGGGCCGGGGGCTGAAGCTTTCTTT. This gives the protein CASSIGRGPGAEAFF.